This TCR beta chain came from a study of cytomegalovirus exposure and HLA in healthy donors. Findings of the study overall: Among donors in an Asian-associated ancestry cluster, a later analysis reportedly found fewer N-insertions than the roughly 610-donor mean.

Trimming cost V 0 bases and J 3 bases, with 11 bases left between them. The CDR3 extends over 15 amino acids. Germline V gene sequence: CDR1 SGDLS, CDR2 YYNGEE. PCR primers comprised 60 Vbeta and 13 Jbeta primers. The table came from immunoSEQ multiplex PCR; TCRdb's copy has only in-frame clones and leaves some out. Of just over 200,000 clones in the sample, approximately 79% were seen once. With respect to this clone: Its antigen remains unknown.

This sequence was found in a man over 45 in good health and CMV-seronegative. The V and J genes are TRBV9 and TRBJ2-3; the D gene is possibly TRBD1 (6 bases). The specimen was PBMCs. The CDR3 region is CASSVGTGLTDTQYF. The DNA for the CDR3 is TGTGCCAGCAGCGTAGGTACAGGGTTAACAGATACGCAGTATTTT.